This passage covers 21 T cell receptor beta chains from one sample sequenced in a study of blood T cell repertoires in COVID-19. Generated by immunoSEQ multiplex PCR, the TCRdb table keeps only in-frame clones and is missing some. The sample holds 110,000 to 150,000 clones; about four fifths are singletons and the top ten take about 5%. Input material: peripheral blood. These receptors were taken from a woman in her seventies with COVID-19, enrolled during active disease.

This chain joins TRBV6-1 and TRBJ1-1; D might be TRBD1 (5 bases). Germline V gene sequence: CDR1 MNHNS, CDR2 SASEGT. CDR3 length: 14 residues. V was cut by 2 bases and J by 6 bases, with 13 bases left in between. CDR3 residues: CASSELSGAAEAFF. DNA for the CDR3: TGTGCCAGCAGTGAACTTAGCGGGGCGGCTGAAGCTTTCTTT.

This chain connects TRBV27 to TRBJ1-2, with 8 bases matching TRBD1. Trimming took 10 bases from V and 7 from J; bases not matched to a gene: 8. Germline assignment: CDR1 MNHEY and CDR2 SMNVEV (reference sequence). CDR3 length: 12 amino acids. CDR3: CATGGTGGGYTF. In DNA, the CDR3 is TGTGCCACCGGGGGAACAGGGGGTGGCTACACCTTC.

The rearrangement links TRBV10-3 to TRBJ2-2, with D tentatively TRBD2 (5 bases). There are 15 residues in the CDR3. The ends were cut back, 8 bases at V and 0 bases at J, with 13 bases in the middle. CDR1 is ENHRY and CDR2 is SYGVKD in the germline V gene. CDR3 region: CAIGAGDANTGELFF. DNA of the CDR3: TGTGCCATCGGTGCGGGTGATGCGAACACCGGGGAGCTGTTTTTT.

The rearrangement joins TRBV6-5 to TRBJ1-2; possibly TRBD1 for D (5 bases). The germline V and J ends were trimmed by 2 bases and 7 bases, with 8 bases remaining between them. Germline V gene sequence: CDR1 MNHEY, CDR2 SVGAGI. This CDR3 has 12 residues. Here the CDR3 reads CASSYQGSGYTF. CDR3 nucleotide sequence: TGTGCCAGCAGTTACCAGGGAAGTGGCTACACCTTC.

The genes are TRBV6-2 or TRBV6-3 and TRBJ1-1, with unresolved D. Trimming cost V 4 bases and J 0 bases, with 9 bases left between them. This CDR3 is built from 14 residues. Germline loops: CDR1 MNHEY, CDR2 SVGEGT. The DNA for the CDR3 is TGTGCCAGCAGTTCGCGGGGAGTGAACACTGAAGCTTTCTTT. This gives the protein CASSSRGVNTEAFF.

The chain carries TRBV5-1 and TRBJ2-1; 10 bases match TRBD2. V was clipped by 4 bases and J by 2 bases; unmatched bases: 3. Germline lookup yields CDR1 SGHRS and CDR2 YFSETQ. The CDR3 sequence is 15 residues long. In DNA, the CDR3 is TGCGCCAGCAGCCAAGCGGGGGGGCCCTACAATGAGCAGTTCTTC. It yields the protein CASSQAGGPYNEQFF.

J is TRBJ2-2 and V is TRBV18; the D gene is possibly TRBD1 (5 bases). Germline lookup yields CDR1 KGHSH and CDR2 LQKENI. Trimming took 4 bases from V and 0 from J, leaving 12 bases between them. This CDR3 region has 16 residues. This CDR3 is CASSLSQDPNTGELFF. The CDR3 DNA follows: TGTGCCAGCTCACTGTCACAGGATCCGAACACCGGGGAGCTGTTTTTT.

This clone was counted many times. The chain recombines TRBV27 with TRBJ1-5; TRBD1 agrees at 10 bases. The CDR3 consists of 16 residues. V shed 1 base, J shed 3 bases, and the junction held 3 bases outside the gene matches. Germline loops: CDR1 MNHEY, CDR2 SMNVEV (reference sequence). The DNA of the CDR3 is TGTGCCAGCAGTTTATTCGGGACAGGGGTCAATCAGCCCCAGCATTTT. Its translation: CASSLFGTGVNQPQHF.

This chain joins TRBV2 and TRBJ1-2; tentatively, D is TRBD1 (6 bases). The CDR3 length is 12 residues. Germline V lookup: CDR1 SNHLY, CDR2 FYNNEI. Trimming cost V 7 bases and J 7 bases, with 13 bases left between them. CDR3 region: CASKTGRSGYTF. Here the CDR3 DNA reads TGTGCCAGCAAAACAGGGAGAAGTGGCTACACCTTC.

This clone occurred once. The chain's CDR3 is CSVGTGALNTEAFF. The CDR3 DNA reads as TGCAGCGTCGGGACAGGTGCCTTGAACACTGAAGCTTTCTTT. This chain joins TRBV29-1 and TRBJ1-1, with 8 bases fitting TRBD1. The CDR3 runs 14 residues. Trimming removed 6 bases from V and 0 bases from J; junction bases left unmatched: 6. CDR1 and CDR2 from the germline V gene are SQVTM and ANQGSEA.

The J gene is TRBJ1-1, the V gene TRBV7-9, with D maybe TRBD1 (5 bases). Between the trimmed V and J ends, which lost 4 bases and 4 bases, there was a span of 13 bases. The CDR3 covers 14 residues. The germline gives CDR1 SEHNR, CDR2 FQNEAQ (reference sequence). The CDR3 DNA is TGTGCCAGCAGCTGGGAGGGGTGGCTCACTGAAGCTTTCTTT. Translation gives CASSWEGWLTEAFF.

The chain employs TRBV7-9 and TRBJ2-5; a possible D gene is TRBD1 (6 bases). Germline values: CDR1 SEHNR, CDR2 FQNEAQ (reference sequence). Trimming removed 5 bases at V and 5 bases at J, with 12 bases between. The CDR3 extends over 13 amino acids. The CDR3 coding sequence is TGTGCCAGCAGCCCTGCGAGGGGGGAGACCCAGTACTTC. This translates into CASSPARGETQYF.

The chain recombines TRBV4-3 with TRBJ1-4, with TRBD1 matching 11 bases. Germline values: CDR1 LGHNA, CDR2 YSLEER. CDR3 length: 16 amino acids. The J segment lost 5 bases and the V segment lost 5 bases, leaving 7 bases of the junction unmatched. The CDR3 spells CASSSGQGALNEKLFF. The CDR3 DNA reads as TGCGCCAGCAGCTCCGGACAGGGGGCTCTAAATGAAAAACTGTTTTTT.

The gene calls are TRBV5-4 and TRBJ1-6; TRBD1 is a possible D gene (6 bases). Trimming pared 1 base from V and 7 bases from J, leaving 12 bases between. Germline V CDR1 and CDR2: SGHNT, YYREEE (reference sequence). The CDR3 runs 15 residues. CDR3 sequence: CASSLLGTNNSPLHF. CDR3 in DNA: TGTGCCAGCAGCTTGCTCGGGACAAACAATTCACCCCTCCACTTT.

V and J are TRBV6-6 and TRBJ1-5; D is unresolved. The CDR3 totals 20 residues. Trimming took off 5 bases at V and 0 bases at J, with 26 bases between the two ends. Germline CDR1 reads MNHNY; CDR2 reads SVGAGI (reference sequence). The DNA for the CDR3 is TGTGCCAGCAGTCGTCGGGCGGGGTTGGACTCTGGGAATAGCAATCAGCCCCAGCATTTT. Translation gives CASSRRAGLDSGNSNQPQHF.

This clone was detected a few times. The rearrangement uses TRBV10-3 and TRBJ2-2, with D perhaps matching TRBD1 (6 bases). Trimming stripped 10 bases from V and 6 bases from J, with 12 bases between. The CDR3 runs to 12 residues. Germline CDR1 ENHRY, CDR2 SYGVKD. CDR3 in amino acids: CASRGGPGELFF. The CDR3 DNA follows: TGTGCCAGCCGAGGGGGTCCCGGGGAGCTGTTTTTT.

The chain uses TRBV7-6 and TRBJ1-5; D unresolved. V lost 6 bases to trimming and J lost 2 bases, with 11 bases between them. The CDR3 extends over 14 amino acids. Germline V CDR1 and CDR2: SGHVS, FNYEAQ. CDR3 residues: CASRSRRRNQPQHF. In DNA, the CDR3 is TGTGCCAGCAGAAGCAGGCGACGCAATCAGCCCCAGCATTTT. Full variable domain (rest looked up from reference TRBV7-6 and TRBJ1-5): GAGVSQSPRYKVTKRGQDVALRCDPISGHVSLYWYRQALGQGPEFLTYFNYEAQQDKSGLPNDRFSAERPEGSISTLTIQRTEQRDSAMYRCASRSRRRNQPQHFGDGTRLSIL.

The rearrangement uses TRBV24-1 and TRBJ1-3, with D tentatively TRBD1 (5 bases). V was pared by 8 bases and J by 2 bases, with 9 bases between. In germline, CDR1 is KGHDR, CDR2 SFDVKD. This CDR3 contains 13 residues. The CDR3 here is CATTGQAGNTIYF. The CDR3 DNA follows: TGTGCCACCACAGGGCAGGCTGGAAACACCATATATTTT.

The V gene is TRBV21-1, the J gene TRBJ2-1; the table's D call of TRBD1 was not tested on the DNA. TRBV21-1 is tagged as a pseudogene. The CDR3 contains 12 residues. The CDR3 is CASSKRGLGQFF. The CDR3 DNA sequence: TGTGCCAGCAGCAAAAGGGGGCTGGGGCAGTTCTTC.

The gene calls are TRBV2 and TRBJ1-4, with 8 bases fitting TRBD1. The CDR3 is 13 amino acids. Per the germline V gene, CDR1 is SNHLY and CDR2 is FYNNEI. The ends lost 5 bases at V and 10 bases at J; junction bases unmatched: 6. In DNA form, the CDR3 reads TGTGCCAGCAGTACTGACAGGGGTCGAAAACTGTTTTTT. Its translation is CASSTDRGRKLFF.

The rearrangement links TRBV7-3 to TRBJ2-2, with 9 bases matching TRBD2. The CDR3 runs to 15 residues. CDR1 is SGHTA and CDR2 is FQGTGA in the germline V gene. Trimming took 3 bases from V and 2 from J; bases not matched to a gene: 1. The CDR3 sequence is CASSFSGGNTGELFF. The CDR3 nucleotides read TGTGCCAGCAGCTTTAGCGGGGGCAACACCGGGGAGCTGTTTTTT.